This T cell receptor beta chain was obtained from a study of T cell responses to AZD1222 COVID-19 vaccine. Study results and caveats: Repertoire sampling happened only post peak T cell response. Possibly, clonal diversity was underestimated; donors were largely white British and included more females.

Germline V gene data show CDR1 as SGHTA and CDR2 as FQGNSA. The CDR3 spans 17 residues. Trimming at V came to 5 bases and at J to 0 bases, leaving 8 bases not matched to a gene. On this clone itself: The target antigen is unknown.

This table comes from immunoSEQ multiplex PCR, and its TCRdb copy is limited to in-frame clones, with some not included. Here the sample spans roughly 42,000 clones, 88% being singletons. The gene calls are TRBV7-2 and TRBJ2-1; 9 bases line up with TRBD2. The sequencing used peripheral blood, collected 28 days after the second dose of the MenACWY control vaccine. The origin of this receptor is an adult who received the MenACWY meningococcal vaccine as a control. Written as DNA, the CDR3 is TGTGCCAGCAGCCCCGGGACTAGCTGGAGCTCCTACAATGAGCAGTTCTTC. Protein product: CASSPGTSWSSYNEQFF.